This T cell receptor (beta chain) was recovered during a study of shared clonotypes between healthy human individuals. Study-wide results and limits: Naive CD4 clonotypes overlapped across several donors at around 5%.

Sequencing used immunoSEQ multiplex PCR; TCRdb keeps in-frame clones, though not all of them. The sample consists of approximately 2.3 million clones, 93% of them appearing once. The germline V and J ends were trimmed by 4 bases and 3 bases, with 14 bases remaining between them. CDR1 SGHRS and CDR2 YFSETQ come from the germline V gene. The CDR3 sequence is 14 residues long. This clone is a singleton in its sample. Its antigen is not identified. The clonotype was recovered from a man between 18 and 35 years old in good health. Some clones in this sample may be carry-over from other donors' samples. Source material: naive CD4+ T cells from PBMCs. Subset noted: CD45RA+ positively selected. The chain uses TRBV5-1 and TRBJ2-7; D is unclear. CDR3 loop: CASSPTAASYEQYF. CDR3 bases: TGCGCCAGCAGCCCGACGGCGGCAAGCTACGAGCAGTACTTC.